This TCR beta chain emerged from a study of T cells after yellow fever vaccination. With V trimmed by 8 bases and J by 2 bases, 15 bases remained unmatched. Germline values: CDR1 MDHEN, CDR2 SYDVKM. CDR3 length equals 17 residues. This clonotype was observed a handful of times. One entry per CDR3 protein, called by TCRdb with MiXCR from the 5' RACE reads. This table has around 300,000 distinct CDR3 sequences, about 4% appearing once. Specimen: PBMCs, collected 5 days after the yellow fever booster vaccination. This chain links TRBV28 with TRBJ2-1; TRBD2 matches at 7 bases. The receptor's source is a man between 18 and 35 years old who received the YFV17D yellow fever vaccine. The CDR3 DNA sequence: TGTGCCAGCCGGAGGGACGTGGGAGGGAACACCTACAATGAGCAGTTCTTC. This encodes CASRRDVGGNTYNEQFF.